The sequence of this T cell receptor (beta chain) was determined in a study of T-cell reconstitution after alpha-beta-depleted transplantation in children. The authors prepared the TCRbeta library with unique molecular identifiers. TCRdb re-analysed the PCR reads in MiXCR, keeping a single row per CDR3 protein. Of about 400,000 distinct CDR3 sequences in the sample, roughly 22% are singletons; the top ten hold around 4%. Trimming removed 1 base from V and 1 base from J, with 7 bases in between. Germline CDR1 MDHEN, CDR2 SYDVKM. The CDR3 is made up of 14 amino acids. This clonotype was observed a few times.

This clonotype was obtained from a human donor who donated a stem cell graft to a child with acute myeloid leukemia. Source: PBMCs from the stem cell graft donor, taken from the stem cell graft. V usage is TRBV28 and J usage is TRBJ1-1; no clear D. The CDR3 loop is CASSLSLQNTEAFF. The DNA for the CDR3 is TGTGCCAGCAGTTTATCATTGCAGAACACTGAAGCTTTCTTT.